The TCR beta chain described here comes from a study of blood T cell repertoires in COVID-19. About the research overall: The analysed material was cDNA or gDNA that came from T cells, B-cell-depleted T cells, or PBMCs.

TCRdb's copy holds only in-frame clones and misses some; the assay was immunoSEQ multiplex PCR. The sample consists of about 120,000 clones, approximately 67% of them appearing once. Sample: peripheral blood. The TCR comes from a woman between 55 and 75 years old with acute or convalescent COVID-19.

CDR3 in amino acids: CASSYDRGGYNEQFF. The CDR3, as DNA: TGTGCCAGCAGTTACGACCGGGGTGGGTACAATGAGCAGTTCTTC. The rearrangement uses TRBV6-2 or TRBV6-3 and TRBJ2-1; possible D gene TRBD2, 5 bases. V was shortened by 2 bases and J by 4 bases, with 12 bases between the two germline ends. The CDR3 has 15 residues. The germline V gene has CDR1 MNHEY and CDR2 SVGEGT.